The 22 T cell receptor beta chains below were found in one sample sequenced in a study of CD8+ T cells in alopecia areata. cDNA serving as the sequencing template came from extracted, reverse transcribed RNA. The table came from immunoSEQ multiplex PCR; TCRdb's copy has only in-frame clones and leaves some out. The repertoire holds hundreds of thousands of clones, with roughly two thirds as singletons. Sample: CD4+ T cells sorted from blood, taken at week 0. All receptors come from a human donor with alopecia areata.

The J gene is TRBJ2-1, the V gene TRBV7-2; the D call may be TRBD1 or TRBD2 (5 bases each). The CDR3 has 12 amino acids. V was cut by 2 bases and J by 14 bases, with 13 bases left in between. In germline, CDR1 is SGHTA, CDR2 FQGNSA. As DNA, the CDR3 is TGTGCCAGCAGCTTACAGGGACGAGAAAAGTTCTTC. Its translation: CASSLQGREKFF. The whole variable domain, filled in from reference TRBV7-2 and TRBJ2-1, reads GAGVSQSPSNKVTEKGKDVELRCDPISGHTALYWYRQSLGQGLEFLIYFQGNSAPDKSGLPSDRFSAERTGGSVSTLTIQRTQQEDSAVYLCASSLQGREKFFGPGTRLTVL.

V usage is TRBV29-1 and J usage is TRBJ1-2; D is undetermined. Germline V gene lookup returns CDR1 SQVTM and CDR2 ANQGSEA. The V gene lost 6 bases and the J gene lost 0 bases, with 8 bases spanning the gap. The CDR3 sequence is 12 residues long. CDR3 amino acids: CSVGTPNYGYTF. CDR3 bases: TGCAGCGTCGGAACACCTAACTATGGCTACACCTTC.

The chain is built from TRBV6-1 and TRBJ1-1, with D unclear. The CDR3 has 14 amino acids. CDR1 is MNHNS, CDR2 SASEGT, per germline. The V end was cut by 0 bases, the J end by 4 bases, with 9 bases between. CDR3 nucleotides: TGTGCCAGCAGTGAAGCGGGCCGGGGCACTGAAGCTTTCTTT. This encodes CASSEAGRGTEAFF.

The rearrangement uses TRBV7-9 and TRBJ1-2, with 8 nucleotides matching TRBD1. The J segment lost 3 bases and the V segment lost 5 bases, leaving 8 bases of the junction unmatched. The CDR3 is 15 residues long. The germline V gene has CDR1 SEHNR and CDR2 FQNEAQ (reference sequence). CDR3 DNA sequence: TGTGCCAGCAGCGACCCTGAACAGGGGGACTATGGCTACACCTTC. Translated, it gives CASSDPEQGDYGYTF. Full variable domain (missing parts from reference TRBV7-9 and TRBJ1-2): DTGVSQNPRHKITKRGQNVTFRCDPISEHNRLYWYRQTLGQGPEFLTYFQNEAQLEKSRLLSDRFSAERPKGSFSTLEIQRTEQGDSAMYLCASSDPEQGDYGYTFGSGTRLTVV.

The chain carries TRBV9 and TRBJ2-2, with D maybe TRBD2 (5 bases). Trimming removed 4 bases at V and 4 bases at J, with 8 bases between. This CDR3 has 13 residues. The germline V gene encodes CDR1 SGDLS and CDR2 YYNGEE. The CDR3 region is CASSPRVTGELFF. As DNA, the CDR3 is TGTGCCAGCAGCCCGCGGGTCACCGGGGAGCTGTTTTTT.

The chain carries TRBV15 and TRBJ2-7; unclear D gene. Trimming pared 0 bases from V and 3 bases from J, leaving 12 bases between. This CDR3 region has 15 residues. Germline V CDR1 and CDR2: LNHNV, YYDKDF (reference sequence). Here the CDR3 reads CATSRDGIGVYEQYF. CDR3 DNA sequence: TGTGCCACCAGCAGAGATGGGATTGGGGTCTACGAGCAGTACTTC.

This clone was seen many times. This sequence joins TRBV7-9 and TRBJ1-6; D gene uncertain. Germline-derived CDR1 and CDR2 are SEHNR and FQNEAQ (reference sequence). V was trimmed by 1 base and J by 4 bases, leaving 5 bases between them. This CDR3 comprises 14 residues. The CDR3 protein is CASSLEQYNSPLHF. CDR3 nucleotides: TGTGCCAGCAGCTTAGAACAGTATAATTCACCCCTCCACTTT.

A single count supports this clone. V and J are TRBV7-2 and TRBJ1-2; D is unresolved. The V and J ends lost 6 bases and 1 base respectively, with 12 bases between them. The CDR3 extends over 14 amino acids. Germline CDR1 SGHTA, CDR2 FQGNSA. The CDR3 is CASSLLRVNYGYTF. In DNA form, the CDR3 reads TGTGCCAGCAGTCTTCTTAGGGTTAACTATGGCTACACCTTC.

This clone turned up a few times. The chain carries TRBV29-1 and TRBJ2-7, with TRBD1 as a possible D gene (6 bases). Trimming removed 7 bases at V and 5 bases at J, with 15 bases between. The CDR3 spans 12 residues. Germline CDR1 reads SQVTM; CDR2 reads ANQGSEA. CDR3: CSARQGSHEQYF. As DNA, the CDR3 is TGCAGCGCCAGGCAGGGGTCCCACGAGCAGTACTTC.

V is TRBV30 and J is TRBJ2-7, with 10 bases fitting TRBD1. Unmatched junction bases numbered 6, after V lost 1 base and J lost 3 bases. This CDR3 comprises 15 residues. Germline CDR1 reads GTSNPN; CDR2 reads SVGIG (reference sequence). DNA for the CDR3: TGTGCCTGGAGTGCCCTAGGGACAGGGGTCTACGAGCAGTACTTC. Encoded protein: CAWSALGTGVYEQYF.

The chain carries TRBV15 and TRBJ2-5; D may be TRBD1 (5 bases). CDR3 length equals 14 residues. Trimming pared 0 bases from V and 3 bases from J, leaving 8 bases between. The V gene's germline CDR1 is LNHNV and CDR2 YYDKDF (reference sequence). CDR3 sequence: CATSRDLTEETQYF. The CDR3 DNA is TGTGCCACCAGCAGAGATCTGACAGAAGAGACCCAGTACTTC.

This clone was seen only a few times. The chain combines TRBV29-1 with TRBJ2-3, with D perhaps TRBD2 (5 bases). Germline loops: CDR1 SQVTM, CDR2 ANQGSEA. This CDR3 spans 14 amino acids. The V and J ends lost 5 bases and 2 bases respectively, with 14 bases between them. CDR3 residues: CSVRTGIFTDTQYF. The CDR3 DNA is TGCAGCGTTAGAACCGGGATCTTCACAGATACGCAGTATTTT.

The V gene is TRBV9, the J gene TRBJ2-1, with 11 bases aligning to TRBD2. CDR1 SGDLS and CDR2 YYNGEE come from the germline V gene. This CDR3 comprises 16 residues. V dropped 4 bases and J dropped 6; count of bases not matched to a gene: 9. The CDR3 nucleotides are TGTGCCAGCAGCCGAGGACTAGCGGGCAATGGCAATGAGCAGTTCTTC. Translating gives CASSRGLAGNGNEQFF. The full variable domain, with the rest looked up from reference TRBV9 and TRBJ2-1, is DSGVTQTPKHLITATGQRVTLRCSPRSGDLSVYWYQQSLDQGLQFLIQYYNGEERAKGNILERFSAQQFPDLHSELNLSSLELGDSALYFCASSRGLAGNGNEQFFGPGTRLTVL.

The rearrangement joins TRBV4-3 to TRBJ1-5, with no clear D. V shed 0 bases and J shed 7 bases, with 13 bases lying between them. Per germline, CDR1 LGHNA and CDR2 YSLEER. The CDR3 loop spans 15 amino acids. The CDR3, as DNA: TGCGCCAGCAGCCAAGATCCCGAAGGGAGGCAGCCCCAGCATTTT. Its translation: CASSQDPEGRQPQHF.

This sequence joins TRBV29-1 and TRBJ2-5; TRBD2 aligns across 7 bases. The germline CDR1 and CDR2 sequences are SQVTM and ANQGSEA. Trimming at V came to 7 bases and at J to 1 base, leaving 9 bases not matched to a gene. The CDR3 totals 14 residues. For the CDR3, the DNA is TGCAGCGGTATACAAGCGGGGCTCCAAGAGACCCAGTACTTC. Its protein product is CSGIQAGLQETQYF.

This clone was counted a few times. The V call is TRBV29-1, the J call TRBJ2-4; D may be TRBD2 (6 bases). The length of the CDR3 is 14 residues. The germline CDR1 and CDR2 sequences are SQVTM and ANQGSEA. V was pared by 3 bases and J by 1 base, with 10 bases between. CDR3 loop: CSVDGGWAKNIQYF. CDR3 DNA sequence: TGCAGCGTTGACGGAGGGTGGGCCAAAAACATTCAGTACTTC. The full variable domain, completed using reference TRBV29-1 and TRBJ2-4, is SAVISQKPSRDICQRGTSLTIQCQVDSQVTMMFWYRQQPGQSLTLIATANQGSEATYESGFVIDKFPISRPNLTFSTLTVSNMSPEDSSIYLCSVDGGWAKNIQYFGAGTRLSVL.

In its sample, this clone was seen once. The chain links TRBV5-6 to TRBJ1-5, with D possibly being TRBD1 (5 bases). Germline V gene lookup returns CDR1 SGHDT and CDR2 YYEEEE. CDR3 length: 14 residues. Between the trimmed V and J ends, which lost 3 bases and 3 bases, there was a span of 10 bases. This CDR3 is CASSWRGNNQPQHF. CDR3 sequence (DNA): TGTGCCAGCAGCTGGAGGGGCAACAATCAGCCCCAGCATTTT.

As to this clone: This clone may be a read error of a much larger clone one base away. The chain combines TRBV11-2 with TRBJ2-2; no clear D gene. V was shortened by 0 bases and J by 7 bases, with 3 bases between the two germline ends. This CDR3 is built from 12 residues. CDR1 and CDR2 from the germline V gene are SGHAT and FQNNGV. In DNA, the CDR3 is TGTGCCAGCAGCTTAGATGGCGGGGAGCTGTTTTTT. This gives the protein CASSLDGGELFF.

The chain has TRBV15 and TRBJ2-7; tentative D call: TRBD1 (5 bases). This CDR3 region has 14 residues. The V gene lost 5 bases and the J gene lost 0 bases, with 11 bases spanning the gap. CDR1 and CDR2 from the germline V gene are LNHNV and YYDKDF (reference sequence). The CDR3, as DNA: TGTGCCACCAGCGTTAGACAGAGCTCCTACGAGCAGTACTTC. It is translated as CATSVRQSSYEQYF.

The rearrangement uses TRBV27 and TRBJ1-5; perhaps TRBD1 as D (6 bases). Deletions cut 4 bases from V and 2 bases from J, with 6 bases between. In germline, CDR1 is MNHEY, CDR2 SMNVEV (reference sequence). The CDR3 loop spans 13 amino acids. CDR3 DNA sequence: TGTGCCAGCAGTTGGACAGGCAATCAGCCCCAGCATTTT. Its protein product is CASSWTGNQPQHF.

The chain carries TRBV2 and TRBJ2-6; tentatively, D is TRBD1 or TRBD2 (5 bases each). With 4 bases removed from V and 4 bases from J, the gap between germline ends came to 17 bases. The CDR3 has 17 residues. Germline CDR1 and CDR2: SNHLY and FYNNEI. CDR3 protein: CASSGWGRGAGANVLTF. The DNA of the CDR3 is TGTGCCAGCAGTGGCTGGGGACGAGGGGCCGGGGCCAACGTCCTGACTTTC.

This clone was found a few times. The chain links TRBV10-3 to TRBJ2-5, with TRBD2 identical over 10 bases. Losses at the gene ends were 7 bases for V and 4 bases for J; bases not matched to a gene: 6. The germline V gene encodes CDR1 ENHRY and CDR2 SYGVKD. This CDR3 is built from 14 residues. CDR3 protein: CAIKASGGAETQYF. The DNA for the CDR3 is TGTGCCATCAAGGCTAGCGGGGGTGCAGAGACCCAGTACTTC.